Listed below are T cell receptor beta chains from one sample, sequenced in a study of sequential checkpoint blockade in melanoma. Sequenced by immunoSEQ multiplex PCR; TCRdb stores in-frame clones only, minus some. The repertoire holds around 18,000 clones, just over 70% seen once, with over 9.5% in the top ten. The sample consisted of CD8+ T cells sorted from blood (inferred from file names), taken from a patient given nivolumab and ipilimumab in sequence. These receptors were taken from a human donor with melanoma. The CDR3 runs from the conserved cysteine through the conserved F or W. Fields, in order: D gene, clone size, V gene, J gene, CDR3 DNA, CDR3 protein. The D gene is left open where the match is weak. A clone size is listed for some rows: how often the clone was seen (once, few, many), or a class if it is expanded.

d_gene: -
abundance: -
v_gene: TRBV4-3
j_gene: TRBJ2-5
CDR3nt: TGCGCCAGCAGCCAACGGCTGGGAGGTGAGACCCAGTACTTC
CDR3aa: CASSQRLGGETQYF

d_gene: -
abundance: once
v_gene: TRBV4-3
j_gene: TRBJ2-1
CDR3nt: TGCGCCAGCAGCCAGGCCGGGGTTCCAAACAATGAGCAGTTCTTC
CDR3aa: CASSQAGVPNNEQFF

d_gene: TRBD2
abundance: -
v_gene: TRBV7-6
j_gene: TRBJ2-1
CDR3nt: TGTGCCAGCAGCTTAGAGGTAGCGGGGACCAACAATGAGCAGTTCTTC
CDR3aa: CASSLEVAGTNNEQFF

d_gene: -
abundance: -
v_gene: TRBV7-9
j_gene: TRBJ2-1
CDR3nt: TGTGCCAGCAGCTTAGAAGTAGCGAACATCTACAATGAGCAGTTCTTC
CDR3aa: CASSLEVANIYNEQFF

d_gene: -
abundance: -
v_gene: TRBV7-6
j_gene: TRBJ1-1
CDR3nt: TGTGCCAGCAGCTTAAGGTGGTCTTCGGCGGCTGAAGCTTTCTTT
CDR3aa: CASSLRWSSAAEAFF

d_gene: TRBD2
abundance: -
v_gene: TRBV4-2
j_gene: TRBJ2-3
CDR3nt: TGTGCCAGCAGCAAAGCTAGCGGGAGGACGACAGATACGCAGTATTTT
CDR3aa: CASSKASGRTTDTQYF

d_gene: TRBD1
abundance: -
v_gene: TRBV11-1
j_gene: TRBJ2-4
CDR3nt: TGTGCCAGCAGCTCCAACCCAGGGGGTGCCAAAAACATTCAGTACTTC
CDR3aa: CASSSNPGGAKNIQYF

d_gene: -
abundance: -
v_gene: TRBV6-5
j_gene: TRBJ1-2
CDR3nt: TGTGCCAGCAGTTACGAAGGCAGGGGAGGCTACACCTTC
CDR3aa: CASSYEGRGGYTF

d_gene: -
abundance: -
v_gene: TRBV11-2
j_gene: TRBJ1-6
CDR3nt: TGTGCCAGCAGCTACACCTCGGACAGCATCTATAATTCACCCCTCCACTTT
CDR3aa: CASSYTSDSIYNSPLHF

d_gene: TRBD1
abundance: -
v_gene: TRBV4-1
j_gene: TRBJ2-2
CDR3nt: TGCGCCAGCAGCCAAGATCGACAGGGCACCGGGGAGCTGTTTTTT
CDR3aa: CASSQDRQGTGELFF

d_gene: -
abundance: -
v_gene: TRBV11-2
j_gene: TRBJ2-1
CDR3nt: TGTGCCAGCAGCTTCATCTTTGAGTACAATGAGCAGTTCTTC
CDR3aa: CASSFIFEYNEQFF

d_gene: -
abundance: few
v_gene: TRBV19
j_gene: TRBJ2-7
CDR3nt: TGTGCCAGTAGTATAGTAGAGGCAGGGAGGAACGAGCAGTACTTC
CDR3aa: CASSIVEAGRNEQYF

d_gene: -
abundance: -
v_gene: TRBV11-2
j_gene: TRBJ2-7
CDR3nt: TGTGCCAGCAGCTTAGGGACAGTTTACGAGCAGTACTTC
CDR3aa: CASSLGTVYEQYF

d_gene: -
abundance: -
v_gene: TRBV9
j_gene: TRBJ2-7
CDR3nt: TGTGCCAGCAGCGTAGCCGGGCAGGGCGGGACCTACGAGCAGTACTTC
CDR3aa: CASSVAGQGGTYEQYF

d_gene: TRBD1
abundance: -
v_gene: TRBV4-3
j_gene: TRBJ1-4
CDR3nt: TGCGCCAGCAGCAAATCGGGACAGTCCTATGAAAAACTGTTTTTT
CDR3aa: CASSKSGQSYEKLFF

d_gene: TRBD1
abundance: -
v_gene: TRBV19
j_gene: TRBJ2-3
CDR3nt: TGTGCCAGTAGTACACAGGGGTACACAGATACGCAGTATTTT
CDR3aa: CASSTQGYTDTQYF

d_gene: TRBD2
abundance: -
v_gene: TRBV13
j_gene: TRBJ2-5
CDR3nt: TGTGCCAGCAGCTTAAGGACTAGCGGGGGGACAGAGACCCAGTACTTC
CDR3aa: CASSLRTSGGTETQYF

d_gene: -
abundance: -
v_gene: TRBV6-5
j_gene: TRBJ2-7
CDR3nt: TGTGCCAGCAGCCCCGGTAGGGGCCTAACCTACGAGCAGTACTTC
CDR3aa: CASSPGRGLTYEQYF

d_gene: -
abundance: few
v_gene: TRBV4-3
j_gene: TRBJ2-3
CDR3nt: TGCGCCAGCAGCCAGGATAGGAGGCCCCGCACAGATACGCAGTATTTT
CDR3aa: CASSQDRRPRTDTQYF

d_gene: -
abundance: -
v_gene: TRBV10-3
j_gene: TRBJ1-2
CDR3nt: TGTGCCATCAGTGAGACCCATTGGGCCGAAAGTGGCTACACCTTC
CDR3aa: CAISETHWAESGYTF

d_gene: TRBD2
abundance: -
v_gene: TRBV30
j_gene: TRBJ2-7
CDR3nt: TGTGCCTGGAGTGGAGTAGCGGGAGTTTGGTACGAGCAGTACTTC
CDR3aa: CAWSGVAGVWYEQYF

d_gene: TRBD1
abundance: -
v_gene: TRBV13
j_gene: TRBJ1-4
CDR3nt: TGTGCCAGCAGCTTAGCAGGGGGTGGTGAAAAACTGTTTTTT
CDR3aa: CASSLAGGGEKLFF

d_gene: TRBD1
abundance: -
v_gene: TRBV30
j_gene: TRBJ1-2
CDR3nt: TGTGCCTGGAGAAGGGACAGGGGGCATGGCTACACCTTC
CDR3aa: CAWRRDRGHGYTF

d_gene: -
abundance: -
v_gene: TRBV6-5
j_gene: TRBJ2-5
CDR3nt: TGTGCCAGCAGTTACACCCAGGAGGATGCGGAGACCCAGTACTTC
CDR3aa: CASSYTQEDAETQYF

d_gene: -
abundance: -
v_gene: TRBV6-1
j_gene: TRBJ2-1
CDR3nt: TGTGCCAGCAGTGCTGACTCAACCGGTTCTACTAATGAGCAGTTCTTC
CDR3aa: CASSADSTGSTNEQFF

d_gene: -
abundance: -
v_gene: TRBV21-1
j_gene: TRBJ1-4
CDR3nt: TGTGCCAACGTCGACAGGGTTGAAAAACTGTTTTTT
CDR3aa: CANVDRVEKLFF

d_gene: TRBD1
abundance: once
v_gene: TRBV5-1
j_gene: TRBJ2-7
CDR3nt: TGCGCCAGCAGCGAGGACAGGGGCAACGAGCAGTACTTC
CDR3aa: CASSEDRGNEQYF

d_gene: -
abundance: -
v_gene: TRBV4-2
j_gene: TRBJ2-1
CDR3nt: TGTGCCAGCAGCCAAGTAGTAGGGGATGAGCAGTTCTTC
CDR3aa: CASSQVVGDEQFF